Below, 32 T cell receptor beta chains from the same sample are listed, as sequenced in a study of T cells in localized non-small cell lung cancer. Profiled with immunoSEQ multiplex PCR; TCRdb holds only in-frame clones, not every one. The profile shows 70,000 to 80,000 clones, more than 75% of them singletons. Sequenced material: peripheral blood, taken before any cancer treatment. These receptors were collected from a woman aged 35 to 75 with stage I squamous cell lung carcinoma.

V is TRBV2 and J is TRBJ1-1; no firm D call. V was pared by 5 bases and J by 1 base, with 8 bases between. Germline V lookup: CDR1 SNHLY, CDR2 FYNNEI. The CDR3 has 13 residues. The CDR3 region has the DNA TGTGCCAGCAGTACTACAGCGAACACTGAAGCTTTCTTT. It is translated as CASSTTANTEAFF.

This sequence joins TRBV11-1 and TRBJ1-1; D unresolved. Trimming cost V 1 base and J 5 bases, with 8 bases left between them. The length of the CDR3 is 13 residues. Looked up from germline, CDR1 is SGHAT and CDR2 is FQDESV (reference sequence). The CDR3 reads CASSLGARTEAFF. In nucleotides, the CDR3 is TGTGCCAGCAGCTTAGGGGCGCGAACTGAAGCTTTCTTT.

The rearrangement joins TRBV9 to TRBJ1-1, with D tentatively TRBD1 (5 bases). Germline CDR1 reads SGDLS; CDR2 reads YYNGEE. The V and J ends lost 0 bases and 4 bases respectively, with 7 bases between them. The CDR3 covers 13 residues. The CDR3 loop reads CASSVAQGTEAFF. CDR3 coding DNA: TGTGCCAGCAGCGTAGCTCAGGGCACTGAAGCTTTCTTT.

This chain joins TRBV5-1 and TRBJ2-7, with D possibly being TRBD2 (6 bases). Germline V CDR1 and CDR2: SGHRS, YFSETQ. Deletions cut 6 bases from V and 5 bases from J, with 12 bases between. CDR3 length: 12 amino acids. The CDR3 region has the DNA TGCGCCAGCAACCCCGGCGGGAACGAGCAGTACTTC. Amino acids: CASNPGGNEQYF.

The gene calls are TRBV18 and TRBJ1-3; 7 positions match TRBD1. The ends lost 3 bases at V and 4 bases at J; junction bases unmatched: 6. This CDR3 comprises 15 residues. CDR1 KGHSH and CDR2 LQKENI come from the germline V gene. CDR3 residues: CASSPGQEGGNTIYF. CDR3 bases: TGTGCCAGCTCACCCGGACAGGAGGGAGGAAACACCATATATTTT.

This chain's CDR3 is CSARRGYEAFF. CDR3 coding DNA: TGCAGTGCTAGACGGGGGTACGAAGCTTTCTTT. The chain is built from TRBV20-1 and TRBJ1-1; a weak D match, TRBD1 (5 bases). The CDR3 is made up of 11 amino acids. Trimming cost V 2 bases and J 8 bases, with 9 bases left between them. Per germline, CDR1 DFQATT and CDR2 SNEGSKA (reference sequence).

CDR3 bases: TGTGCCAGCAGTTCCCGACAGGGTTGGAACACTGAAGCTTTCTTT. Encoded protein: CASSSRQGWNTEAFF. The chain has TRBV25-1 and TRBJ1-1; 7 bases line up with TRBD1. Unmatched junction bases numbered 7, after V lost 5 bases and J lost 1 base. This CDR3 comprises 15 residues. The germline V gene has CDR1 MGHDK and CDR2 SYGVNS.

The chain couples TRBV19 to TRBJ1-1; D unresolved. Trimming took 5 bases from V and 1 from J, leaving 11 bases between them. Germline loops: CDR1 LNHDA, CDR2 SQIVND (reference sequence). The CDR3 has 14 residues. The CDR3 region has the DNA TGTGCCAGTAGTGTACAGATTGGGAACACTGAAGCTTTCTTT. Protein product: CASSVQIGNTEAFF.

Only one count was recorded for this clone. This chain connects TRBV18 to TRBJ1-5; the match to TRBD1 covers 7 bases. This CDR3 has 16 residues. Trimming took 6 bases from V and 7 from J; bases not matched to a gene: 15. Germline CDR1 reads KGHSH; CDR2 reads LQKENI. The CDR3 sequence: CASSPGGRGTGQPQHF. The CDR3 nucleotides are TGTGCCAGCTCGCCAGGGGGGCGGGGGACGGGACAGCCCCAGCATTTT. The full variable domain, rest sourced from reference TRBV18 and TRBJ1-5, is NAGVMQNPRHLVRRRGQEARLRCSPMKGHSHVYWYRQLPEEGLKFMVYLQKENIIDESGMPKERFSAEFPKEGPSILRIQQVVRGDSAAYFCASSPGGRGTGQPQHFGDGTRLSIL.

This clone has a single count. The CDR3 DNA reads TGTGCCAGCAGCTTGGGGAAGGGAGGGGTAGAGACCCAGTACTTC. It is translated as CASSLGKGGVETQYF. The rearrangement uses TRBV5-6 and TRBJ2-5; 7 bases line up with TRBD2. Germline values: CDR1 SGHDT, CDR2 YYEEEE. The ends lost 0 bases at V and 4 bases at J; junction bases unmatched: 6. The CDR3 has 15 amino acids.

The genes are TRBV30 and TRBJ1-1, with TRBD1 matching 7 bases. Losses at the gene ends were 2 bases for V and 4 bases for J; bases not matched to a gene: 10. From germline, CDR1 is GTSNPN and CDR2 SVGIG (reference sequence). The CDR3 contains 15 residues. The CDR3 is CAWSKLGQGGTEAFF. CDR3 bases: TGTGCCTGGAGTAAGTTGGGCCAGGGGGGCACTGAAGCTTTCTTT.

The V and J genes are TRBV18 and TRBJ2-1; the D gene is possibly TRBD2 (6 bases). Germline CDR1 is KGHSH and CDR2 is LQKENI. CDR3 length: 13 residues. V shed 1 base and J shed 9 bases, with 10 bases lying between them. CDR3 coding DNA: TGTGCCAGCTCACCACAGGAGGAGGGTGAGCAGTTCTTC. Translation: CASSPQEEGEQFF. Full variable domain (missing parts from reference TRBV18 and TRBJ2-1): NAGVMQNPRHLVRRRGQEARLRCSPMKGHSHVYWYRQLPEEGLKFMVYLQKENIIDESGMPKERFSAEFPKEGPSILRIQQVVRGDSAAYFCASSPQEEGEQFFGPGTRLTVL.

This chain joins TRBV2 and TRBJ1-1; D not resolved. Trimming stripped 7 bases from V and 1 base from J, with 10 bases between. The CDR3 covers 13 residues. Germline loops: CDR1 SNHLY, CDR2 FYNNEI. CDR3 loop: CASIQDGNTEAFF. DNA for the CDR3: TGTGCCAGCATCCAGGACGGGAACACTGAAGCTTTCTTT.

This clone appeared a few times. The chain links TRBV5-1 to TRBJ2-3, with D possibly matching TRBD1 (6 bases). Trimming cost V 3 bases and J 2 bases, with 10 bases left between them. The germline CDR1 and CDR2 sequences are SGHRS and YFSETQ. The CDR3 has 14 amino acids. The CDR3 DNA reads as TGCGCCAGCAGCTCCGGACAGTCCACAGATACGCAGTATTTT. This encodes CASSSGQSTDTQYF.

The chain links TRBV7-2 to TRBJ1-5; D perhaps matches TRBD1 (5 bases). Germline CDR1 is SGHTA and CDR2 is FQGNSA. The germline V and J ends were trimmed by 3 bases and 0 bases, with 9 bases remaining between them. The CDR3 contains 15 residues. The CDR3 coding sequence is TGTGCCAGCAGCTTGGGGCTGGGTAGCAATCAGCCCCAGCATTTT. Protein product: CASSLGLGSNQPQHF.

This clone was detected a few times. Here the CDR3 reads CARIDRVNEQFF. CDR3 nucleotides: TGTGCCAGGATAGACCGGGTCAATGAGCAGTTCTTC. V is TRBV6-5 and J is TRBJ2-1; D remains unclear. The CDR3 extends over 12 amino acids. With 9 bases removed from V and 6 bases from J, the gap between germline ends came to 12 bases. Per the germline V gene, CDR1 is MNHEY and CDR2 is SVGAGI.

The gene calls are TRBV7-8 and TRBJ1-1, with D tentatively TRBD1 (6 bases). Germline V CDR1 and CDR2: SGHVS, FQNEAQ. The V gene lost 1 base and the J gene lost 5 bases, with 14 bases spanning the gap. CDR3 length: 15 residues. CDR3 sequence (DNA): TGTGCCAGCAGCTTAGTAGGGGGGGCGGGTACTGAAGCTTTCTTT. Translating gives CASSLVGGAGTEAFF.

V is TRBV30 and J is TRBJ2-2, with D tentatively TRBD1 (5 bases). With 3 bases removed from V and 6 bases from J, the gap between germline ends came to 20 bases. The CDR3 spans 16 residues. The germline gives CDR1 GTSNPN, CDR2 SVGIG (reference sequence). CDR3 coding DNA: TGTGCCTGGAGCTCACCCGCTGGACATCGGGCCGGGGAGCTGTTTTTT. The encoded protein is CAWSSPAGHRAGELFF.

V gene TRBV5-1 combines with J gene TRBJ2-7; D possibly uses TRBD1 or TRBD2 (6 bases each). CDR1 and CDR2 from the germline V gene are SGHRS and YFSETQ. Trimming cost V 1 base and J 3 bases, with 14 bases left between them. The CDR3 has 15 amino acids. As DNA, the CDR3 is TGCGCCAGCAGCTTGCTTCCAGGGGAGGTCTACGAGCAGTACTTC. Its translation is CASSLLPGEVYEQYF.

The V call is TRBV2, the J call TRBJ2-5, with 10 bases that match TRBD2. This CDR3 region has 14 residues. V lost 5 bases and J lost 4; bases outside the gene matches: 4. CDR1 and CDR2 (germline): SNHLY, FYNNEI. CDR3 in DNA: TGTGCCAGCAGTCGGACTAGCGGTAGAGAGACCCAGTACTTC. This encodes CASSRTSGRETQYF.

The CDR3: CAWSVGGAGTGELFF. In DNA, the CDR3 is TGTGCCTGGAGTGTCGGGGGCGCGGGCACCGGGGAGCTGTTTTTT. The chain combines TRBV30 with TRBJ2-2, with D tentatively TRBD1 or TRBD2 (6 bases each). The germline V gene encodes CDR1 GTSNPN and CDR2 SVGIG (reference sequence). Between the trimmed V and J ends, which lost 0 bases and 4 bases, there was a span of 12 bases. This CDR3 contains 15 residues.

The chain carries TRBV11-3 and TRBJ2-3; the match to TRBD2 covers 13 bases. The CDR3 is made up of 16 amino acids. Germline V gives CDR1 SGHNT, CDR2 YENEEA. After removal of 4 bases from V and 2 bases from J, the junction contained 3 bases not matched to a gene. CDR3 DNA: TGTGCCAGCAGCTCGGGACTAGCGGGGTCCACAGATACGCAGTATTTT. This translates into CASSSGLAGSTDTQYF.

The chain joins TRBV2 to TRBJ1-2; D gene unclear. The CDR3 length is 14 residues. V gave up 2 bases and J gave up 3 bases, with 10 bases separating them. Per the germline V gene, CDR1 is SNHLY and CDR2 is FYNNEI. As DNA, the CDR3 is TGTGCCAGCAGTGAAATGGTGGACGACTATGGCTACACCTTC. Encoded protein: CASSEMVDDYGYTF.

The V gene is TRBV5-4, the J gene TRBJ2-3, with 11 bases lining up with TRBD2. Unmatched junction bases numbered 9, after V lost 3 bases and J lost 6 bases. Germline V gives CDR1 SGHNT, CDR2 YYREEE (reference sequence). CDR3 length: 16 residues. CDR3 sequence reads: CASSSDSGGAFDTQYF. The CDR3 DNA follows: TGTGCCAGCAGCTCAGATAGCGGGGGGGCCTTCGATACGCAGTATTTT.

The rearrangement joins TRBV7-3 to TRBJ2-5, with 7 bases matching TRBD1. The CDR3 consists of 15 residues. Germline V CDR1 and CDR2: SGHTA, FQGTGA. The ends lost 5 bases at V and 1 base at J; junction bases unmatched: 7. The CDR3 region has the DNA TGTGCCAGCAGCCCAGCTCGGACAGGCCAAGAGACCCAGTACTTC. As protein: CASSPARTGQETQYF.

The chain uses TRBV6-5 and TRBJ1-1, with D unresolved. CDR3 length equals 16 residues. Trimming cost V 4 bases and J 7 bases, with 22 bases left between them. Germline V CDR1 and CDR2: MNHEY, SVGAGI. In DNA form, the CDR3 reads TGTGCCAGCAGTTCCCAGTGGGCAGCCATCCCAAATGAAGCTTTCTTT. Its protein is CASSSQWAAIPNEAFF.

V usage is TRBV19 and J usage is TRBJ2-1; 9 bases map to TRBD2. CDR3 length: 13 residues. The V gene end was trimmed by 7 bases and the J gene end by 8 bases; junction bases not matched to a gene: 6. In germline, CDR1 is LNHDA, CDR2 SQIVND (reference sequence). Here the CDR3 reads CASTQRGVYEQFF. CDR3 DNA: TGTGCCAGTACCCAGCGGGGGGTCTATGAGCAGTTCTTC.

This rearrangement joins TRBV6-1 to TRBJ1-1, with 7 positions matching TRBD1. Germline lookup yields CDR1 MNHNS and CDR2 SASEGT. The J segment lost 3 bases and the V segment lost 2 bases, leaving 12 bases of the junction unmatched. The CDR3 length is 17 residues. This CDR3 reads CASSEPAGGRLDTEAFF. The CDR3 DNA sequence: TGTGCCAGCAGTGAACCAGCAGGGGGGAGATTGGACACTGAAGCTTTCTTT.

This clone was observed a single time. The rearrangement joins TRBV19 to TRBJ1-3; 9 bases map to TRBD1. The V gene's germline CDR1 is LNHDA and CDR2 SQIVND (reference sequence). The V and J ends lost 6 bases and 0 bases, in that order; junction bases with no gene match: 9. The CDR3 is 17 amino acids. CDR3 in DNA: TGTGCCAGTAGCCTGAGCGACAGGGGGAGCTCTGGAAACACCATATATTTT. It encodes CASSLSDRGSSGNTIYF. Drawing the rest from reference TRBV19 and TRBJ1-3, the complete variable domain is DGGITQSPKYLFRKEGQNVTLSCEQNLNHDAMYWYRQDPGQGLRLIYYSQIVNDFQKGDIAEGYSVSREKKESFPLTVTSAQKNPTAFYLCASSLSDRGSSGNTIYFGEGSWLTVV.

This clone was detected once. The chain recombines TRBV29-1 with TRBJ1-2; 9 bases line up with TRBD1. The V and J ends lost 1 base and 5 bases, in that order; junction bases with no gene match: 14. Germline-derived CDR1 and CDR2 are SQVTM and ANQGSEA. This CDR3 is 17 amino acids long. Here the CDR3 DNA reads TGCAGCGTTGAAGTTCTAATACCGGGACAGGGAGTTTATGGCTACACCTTC. This gives the protein CSVEVLIPGQGVYGYTF.

This clone was counted a single time. V usage is TRBV5-1 and J usage is TRBJ2-7; the match to TRBD1 covers 8 bases. The V and J ends lost 3 bases and 2 bases, in that order; junction bases with no gene match: 4. The CDR3 consists of 14 residues. Germline V lookup: CDR1 SGHRS, CDR2 YFSETQ. CDR3 sequence reads: CASSSGQDTYEQYF. CDR3 bases: TGCGCCAGCAGCTCGGGACAGGATACCTACGAGCAGTACTTC. The complete variable domain, with remaining parts taken from reference TRBV5-1 and TRBJ2-7, reads KAGVTQTPRYLIKTRGQQVTLSCSPISGHRSVSWYQQTPGQGLQFLFEYFSETQRNKGNFPGRFSGRQFSNSRSEMNVSTLELGDSALYLCASSSGQDTYEQYFGPGTRLTVT.

This chain uses TRBV19 with TRBJ2-1; TRBD1 matches at 7 bases. The CDR3 loop spans 16 amino acids. Germline CDR1 LNHDA, CDR2 SQIVND (reference sequence). The V segment lost 9 bases and the J segment 5 bases; nucleotides outside the gene matches: 16. For the CDR3, the DNA is TGTGCCAGCGCCCAGGGATGGACAGGAATGAACAATGAGCAGTTCTTC. It codes for CASAQGWTGMNNEQFF. Supplemented by reference TRBV19 and TRBJ2-1, the full variable domain reads DGGITQSPKYLFRKEGQNVTLSCEQNLNHDAMYWYRQDPGQGLRLIYYSQIVNDFQKGDIAEGYSVSREKKESFPLTVTSAQKNPTAFYLCASAQGWTGMNNEQFFGPGTRLTVL.